The 21 T cell receptor beta chains presented below share a single source sample, sequenced in a study of tumor-infiltrating lymphocytes in primary liver carcinoma (dated by TCRdb to 2017 to 2019). Total RNA and DNA were co-extracted without cell sorting from approximately 20-30 mg of bulk tissue using the AllPrep DNA/RNA mini kit. The run used an Illumina HiSeq 2500. A constant-region primer and ProtoScript II reverse transcriptase were used to reverse-transcribe TCRbeta-specific cDNA from around 540 ng total RNA. Construction of the TCRbeta libraries relied on three nested rounds of multiplex PCR, following a slightly modified ARM-PCR procedure. Each of the first two PCR rounds ran for approximately 9 cycles and used multiplex TRBV1-TRBV30 forward primers together with a Cbeta reverse primer. The public reads were reanalyzed by TCRdb: fastp trimming at Q25, MiXCR alignment, in-frame beta chains only. Every entry covers one CDR3 protein and lists the most common genes and DNA from its rows. This sample comprises roughly 24,000 distinct CDR3 sequences, over 60% of them detected only once. Under 35% of the sample rests with the top ten.

Source material: liver tumor tissue from sampling region 5. What this sample's cell subset or site label stands for: tumor region T5, tumor centre. Source of these receptors: a woman aged 30 to 39 with primary liver carcinoma and hepatitis B virus infection.

The chain is built from TRBV7-8 and TRBJ1-1; D uncertain. CDR3 length: 14 residues. Germline V gene sequence: CDR1 SGHVS, CDR2 FQNEAQ. As DNA, the CDR3 is TGTGACATCAGCTTAGTTCCCCCCGATGGGTTCGCTTTCTTT. Its protein is CDISLVPPDGFAFF.

Remarks on this clonotype: At one end the junction does not follow the germline gene, possibly because of a read error. This chain connects TRBV5-8 to TRBJ2-7; weak D call: TRBD2 (7 bases). The germline CDR1 and CDR2 sequences are SGHTS and YDEGEE. This CDR3 is 16 amino acids long. The CDR3: CTSSLEGGGAPGEQYF. CDR3 sequence (DNA): TGTACCAGCAGCTTGGAGGGGGGGGGTGCACCCGGCGAGCAGTACTTC.

V gene TRBV6-2 or TRBV6-3 combines with J gene TRBJ2-7, with TRBD2 identical over 9 bases. The CDR3 contains 15 residues. V shed 5 bases, J shed 5 bases, and the junction held 10 bases outside the gene matches. Germline CDR1 reads MNHEY; CDR2 reads SVGEGT. CDR3 sequence: CASSQSAGGLNEQYF. CDR3 sequence (DNA): TGTGCCAGCAGTCAATCAGCGGGAGGACTTAACGAGCAGTACTTC.

The V call is TRBV4-1, the J call TRBJ2-1; 12 bases align to TRBD2. The length of the CDR3 is 18 residues. V was pared by 0 bases and J by 15 bases, with 18 bases of the junction left unmatched. The germline V gene encodes CDR1 MGHRA and CDR2 YSYEKL. The DNA for the CDR3 is TGCGCCAGCAGCCAAGATCTGGGGGGGACACTAGCGGGAGGAAGCTTGTTCTTC. It encodes CASSQDLGGTLAGGSLFF.

The J gene is TRBJ2-5, the V gene TRBV24-1; possibly TRBD1 for D (6 bases). CDR1 and CDR2 (germline): KGHDR, SFDVKD. The CDR3 runs 14 residues. Here the CDR3 reads CVSSDSSGVWTQYF. The CDR3 region has the DNA TGTGTCAGCAGTGATTCCTCAGGGGTATGGACCCAGTACTTC.

Comment on this clonotype: The junction shows a germline mismatch at one end, possibly a read error. The chain carries TRBV11-1 and TRBJ2-6, with D possibly TRBD1 on 5 matching bases. CDR3 size: 13 residues. Looked up from germline, CDR1 is SGHAT and CDR2 is FQDESV (reference sequence). In DNA form, the CDR3 reads TGTGCTAATTCACCCTCTGGGGCCAACATCCTGACTTTC. Protein: CANSPSGANILTF.

For this clonotype: At one of its ends the junction is not consistent with the germline gene, which may arise from a read error. The chain has TRBV28 and TRBJ1-5, with D possibly being TRBD1 (5 bases). The germline V gene encodes CDR1 MDHEN and CDR2 SYDVKM. The CDR3 runs to 12 residues. CDR3 bases: TGTGCCGGCAGTGTCTCAGGGACGGGCCAGCATTTT. Protein product: CAGSVSGTGQHF.

The chain is built from TRBV7-8 and TRBJ2-7, with no clear D. This CDR3 has 14 residues. V dropped 10 bases and J dropped 6 bases, with 22 bases sitting between them. Per germline, CDR1 SGHVS and CDR2 FQNEAQ. The CDR3 nucleotides read TGTGCCAACAACGCCCTCATGTTGTCCCCCGAGCAGTACTTC. It specifies CANNALMLSPEQYF.

For this clonotype: The CDR3 ends on some other residue instead of the conserved phenylalanine or tryptophan, so this is likely a read error. This rearrangement joins TRBV28 to TRBJ2-7; tentative D call: TRBD2 (5 bases). Germline V lookup: CDR1 MDHEN, CDR2 SYDVKM. The germline V and J ends were trimmed by 6 bases and 5 bases, with 17 bases remaining between them. The CDR3 runs to 14 residues. CDR3 DNA: TGTGCCAGCAGAGACCGGGGTGGTATCAACGAGCAGTACCTC. It codes for CASRDRGGINEQYL.

At least ten counts were recorded for this clonotype. One base away lies a much larger clone, so this may be a sequencing read error. The chain carries TRBV5-1 and TRBJ2-1; tentative D call: TRBD1 (6 bases). The CDR3 spans 15 residues. In germline, CDR1 is SGHRS, CDR2 YFSETQ. The CDR3 DNA reads as TGCGCCAGCAGCTTGACAGGGATGACCTACGATGAGCAGTTCTTC. Its translation: CASSLTGMTYDEQFF.

Turning to this clonotype: The junction differs from germline at one of its ends, possibly a read error. In DNA form, the CDR3 reads TGTGCCAGCAACTTAGGATACTCCCGCGAACAGTACTTC. Its protein product is CASNLGYSREQYF. This sequence joins TRBV11-1 and TRBJ2-7, with unresolved D. This CDR3 region has 13 residues. Germline CDR1 reads SGHAT; CDR2 reads FQDESV (reference sequence).

Note on this clonotype: This may arise from a read error, as a much more abundant clone is one base away. The chain combines TRBV15 with TRBJ2-1; D not certain. CDR3 length: 13 amino acids. The germline V gene has CDR1 LNHNV and CDR2 YYDKDF (reference sequence). CDR3 in DNA: TGTGCCACCAGCGGCCAGAAACACAATGAGCAGTTATTC. Translating gives CATSGQKHNEQLF.

On this clonotype itself: Germline is not matched at one junction end, which may reflect a read error. The chain couples TRBV28 to TRBJ1-3; the D is unclear. The CDR3 loop spans 14 amino acids. The V gene's germline CDR1 is MDHEN and CDR2 SYDVKM. The CDR3 DNA is TGTGTCAGCTCAATACAGTTGGTGAGAAACACCATATATTTT. Its protein product is CVSSIQLVRNTIYF.

A word on this clonotype: The junction departs from the called germline gene at one end, perhaps through a read error. The chain uses TRBV7-8 and TRBJ1-5; unclear D gene. Germline CDR1 SGHVS, CDR2 FQNEAQ. The CDR3 spans 15 residues. CDR3 sequence reads: CASSLSPTSGQTQHF. The CDR3 DNA reads TGTGCCAGCAGCTTATCGCCGACCAGCGGTCAGACCCAGCACTTT.

This clonotype was seen a single time. Germline is not matched at one junction end, which may reflect a read error. The V gene is TRBV10-3, the J gene TRBJ2-5; a possible D gene is TRBD1 (6 bases). This CDR3 has 15 amino acids. Germline assignment: CDR1 ENHRY and CDR2 SYGVKD. CDR3 DNA sequence: TGTGCCATCAGTGTGTCGGCTGCCAGACAGGAGACCCAGTATTTC. Translating it yields CAISVSAARQETQYF.

As to this clonotype: As the CDR3 is not closed by the conserved phenylalanine or tryptophan, this likely results from a read error. The rearrangement uses TRBV11-2 and TRBJ2-2; D is ambiguous. This CDR3 is 12 amino acids long. CDR1 is SGHAT, CDR2 FQNNGV, per germline. Written as DNA, the CDR3 is TGTGCTAGCACTGCGGAGTACGGGGAGCTGTTTTCT. Translated, it gives CASTAEYGELFS.

Remarks on this clonotype: One junction end does not reproduce the germline sequence, and a read error may be involved. This sequence joins TRBV28 and TRBJ2-7, with 11 positions matching TRBD2. The germline gives CDR1 MDHEN, CDR2 SYDVKM. The CDR3 totals 16 residues. CDR3 coding DNA: TGTGCCAGCTTCACTAGCGGGAGAACCTCCAACTACGATCAGTACTTC. Protein: CASFTSGRTSNYDQYF.

Comment on this clonotype: Just one base apart from a much larger clone, this may be a read error. The J gene is TRBJ2-2, the V gene TRBV9; no clear D. Germline CDR1 SGDLS, CDR2 YYNGEE. Trimming pared 3 bases from V and 6 bases from J, leaving 6 bases between. The CDR3 has 12 residues. The CDR3 protein is CASSADSGELFF. In DNA form, the CDR3 reads TGTGCCAGCAGCGCAGATTCCGGGGAGCTGTTTTTT.

Details on this clonotype: A read error may account for a junction end that differs from germline. The chain joins TRBV6-1 to TRBJ2-2; D perhaps matches TRBD2 (5 bases). The germline V gene encodes CDR1 MNHNS and CDR2 SASEGT. The CDR3 contains 19 residues. For the CDR3, the DNA is TGTGCCAGTAGTGAAGCCCTTCCCGTGGGCGCCGCTAACACCGGGGAGCTGTTCTTT. Protein product: CASSEALPVGAANTGELFF.

To note about this clonotype: An end of the junction differs from the germline gene, which may be a read error. The V and J genes are TRBV6-5 and TRBJ1-1; a possible D gene is TRBD1 (6 bases). CDR3 length equals 16 residues. From germline, CDR1 is MNHEY and CDR2 SVGAGI. In nucleotides, the CDR3 is TGTGACAGCAGTCACGGGGGCAACGGAAGAGGAACTGGAGCTTTCTTT. Translated: CDSSHGGNGRGTGAFF.

The chain joins TRBV5-1 to TRBJ2-1; tentative D call: TRBD2 (5 bases). The germline V gene has CDR1 SGHRS and CDR2 YFSETQ. The CDR3 extends over 15 amino acids. CDR3 bases: TGCGCTTGCAGCTTGCTCCTAACTAGTCAGAATGAGCAGTTCTTC. Translation gives CACSLLLTSQNEQFF.